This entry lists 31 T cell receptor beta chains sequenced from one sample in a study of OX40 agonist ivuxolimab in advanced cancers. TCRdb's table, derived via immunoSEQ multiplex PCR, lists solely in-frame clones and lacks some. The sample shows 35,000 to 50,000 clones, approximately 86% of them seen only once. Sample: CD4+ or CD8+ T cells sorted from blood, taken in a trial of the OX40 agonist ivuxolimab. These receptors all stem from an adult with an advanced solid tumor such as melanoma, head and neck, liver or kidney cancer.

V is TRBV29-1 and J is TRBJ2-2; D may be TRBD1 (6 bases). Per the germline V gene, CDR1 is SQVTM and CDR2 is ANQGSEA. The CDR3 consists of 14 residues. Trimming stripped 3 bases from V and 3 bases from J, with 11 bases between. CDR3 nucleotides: TGCAGCGTTGACCCGGGACAATACACCGGGGAGCTGTTTTTT. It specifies CSVDPGQYTGELFF.

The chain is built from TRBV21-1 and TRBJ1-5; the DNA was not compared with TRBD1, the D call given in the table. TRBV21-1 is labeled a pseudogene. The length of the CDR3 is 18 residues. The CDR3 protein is CASSIRRQGIRGNQPQHF. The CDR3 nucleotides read TGTGCCAGCAGCATCCGCCGACAGGGCATTAGGGGCAATCAGCCCCAGCATTTT.

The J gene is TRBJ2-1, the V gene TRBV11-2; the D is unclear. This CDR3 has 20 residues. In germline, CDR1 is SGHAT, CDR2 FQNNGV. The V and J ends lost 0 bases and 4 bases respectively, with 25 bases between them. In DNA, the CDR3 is TGTGCCAGCAGCTTAGAGAAGGGATCGCGTGCCGAACGAATATACAATGAGCAGTTCTTC. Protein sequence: CASSLEKGSRAERIYNEQFF.

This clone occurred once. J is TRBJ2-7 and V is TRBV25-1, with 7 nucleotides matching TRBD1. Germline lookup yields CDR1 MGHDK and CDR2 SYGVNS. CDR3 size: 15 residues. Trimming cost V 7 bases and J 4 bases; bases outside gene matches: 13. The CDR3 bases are TGTGCCAGCACCCGACCGGACAGGACTTTGTACGAGCAGTACTTC. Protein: CASTRPDRTLYEQYF.

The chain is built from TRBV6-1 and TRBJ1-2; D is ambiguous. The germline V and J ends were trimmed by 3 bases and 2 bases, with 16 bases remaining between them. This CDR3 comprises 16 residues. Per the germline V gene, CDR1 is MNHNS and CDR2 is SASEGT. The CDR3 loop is CASSDHTWGPNYGYTF. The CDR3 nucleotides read TGTGCCAGCAGTGATCACACGTGGGGTCCAAACTATGGCTACACCTTC.

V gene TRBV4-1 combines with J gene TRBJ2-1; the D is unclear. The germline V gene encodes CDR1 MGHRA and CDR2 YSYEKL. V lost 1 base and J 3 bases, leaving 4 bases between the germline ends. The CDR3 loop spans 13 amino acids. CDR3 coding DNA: TGCGCCAGCAGCCAAGGGGGCTACAATGAGCAGTTCTTC. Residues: CASSQGGYNEQFF.

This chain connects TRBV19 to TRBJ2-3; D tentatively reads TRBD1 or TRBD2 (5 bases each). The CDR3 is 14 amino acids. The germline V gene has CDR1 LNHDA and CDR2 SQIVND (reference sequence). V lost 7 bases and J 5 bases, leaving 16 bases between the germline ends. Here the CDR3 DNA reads TGTGCCAGTATCCCACCCGGGGCGGGAGATACGCAGTATTTT. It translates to CASIPPGAGDTQYF.

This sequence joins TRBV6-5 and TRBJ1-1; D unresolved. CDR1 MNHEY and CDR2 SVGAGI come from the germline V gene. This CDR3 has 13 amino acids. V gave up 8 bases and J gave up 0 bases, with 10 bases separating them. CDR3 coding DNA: TGTGCCAGCCTGCTTTCGATGAACACTGAAGCTTTCTTT. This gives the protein CASLLSMNTEAFF.

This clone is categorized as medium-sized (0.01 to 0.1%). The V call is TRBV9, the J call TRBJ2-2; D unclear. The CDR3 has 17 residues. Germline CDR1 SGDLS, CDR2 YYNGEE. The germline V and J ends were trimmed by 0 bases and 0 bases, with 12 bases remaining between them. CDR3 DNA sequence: TGTGCCAGCAGCGTAGGCGTTGTGGGTACGAACACCGGGGAGCTGTTTTTT. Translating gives CASSVGVVGTNTGELFF.

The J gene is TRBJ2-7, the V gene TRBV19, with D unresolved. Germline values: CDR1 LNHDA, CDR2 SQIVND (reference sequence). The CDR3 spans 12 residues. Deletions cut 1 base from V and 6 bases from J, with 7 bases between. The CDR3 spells CASSIGGSEQYF. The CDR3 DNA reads TGTGCCAGTAGTATAGGTGGTTCCGAGCAGTACTTC.

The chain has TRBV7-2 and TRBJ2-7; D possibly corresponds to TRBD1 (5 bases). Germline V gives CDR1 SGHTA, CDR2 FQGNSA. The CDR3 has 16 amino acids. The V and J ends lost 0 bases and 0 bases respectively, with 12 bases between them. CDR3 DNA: TGTGCCAGCAGCTTAGCGGGAAGGGGAAGCTCCTACGAGCAGTACTTC. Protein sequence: CASSLAGRGSSYEQYF.

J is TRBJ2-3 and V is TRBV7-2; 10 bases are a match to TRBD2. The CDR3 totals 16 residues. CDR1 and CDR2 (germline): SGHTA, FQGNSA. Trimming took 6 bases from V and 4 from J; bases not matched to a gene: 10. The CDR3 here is CASRDLPGLASDTQYF. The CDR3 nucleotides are TGTGCCAGCAGGGATCTACCGGGACTAGCGTCAGATACGCAGTATTTT. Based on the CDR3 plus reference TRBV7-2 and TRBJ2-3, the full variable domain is GAGVSQSPSNKVTEKGKDVELRCDPISGHTALYWYRQSLGQGLEFLIYFQGNSAPDKSGLPSDRFSAERTGGSVSTLTIQRTQQEDSAVYLCASRDLPGLASDTQYFGPGTRLTVL.

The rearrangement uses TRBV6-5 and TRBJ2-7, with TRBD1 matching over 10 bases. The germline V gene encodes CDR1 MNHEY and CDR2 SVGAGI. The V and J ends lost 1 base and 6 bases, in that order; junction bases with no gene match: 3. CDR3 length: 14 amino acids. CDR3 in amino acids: CASSYLGQGIEQYF. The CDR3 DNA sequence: TGTGCCAGCAGTTACTTGGGACAGGGGATCGAGCAGTACTTC.

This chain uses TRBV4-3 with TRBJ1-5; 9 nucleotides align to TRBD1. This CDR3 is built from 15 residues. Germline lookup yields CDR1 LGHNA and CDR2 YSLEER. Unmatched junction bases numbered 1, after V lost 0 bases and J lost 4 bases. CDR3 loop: CASSQDGTGNQPQHF. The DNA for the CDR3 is TGCGCCAGCAGCCAAGATGGGACAGGGAATCAGCCCCAGCATTTT.

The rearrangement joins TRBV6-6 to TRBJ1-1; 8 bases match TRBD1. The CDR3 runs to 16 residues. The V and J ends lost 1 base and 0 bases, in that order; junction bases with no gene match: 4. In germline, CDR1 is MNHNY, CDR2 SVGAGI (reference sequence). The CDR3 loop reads CASSYWTGTMNTEAFF. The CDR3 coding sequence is TGTGCCAGCAGTTACTGGACAGGGACGATGAACACTGAAGCTTTCTTT.

CDR3: CASSTNYGYTF. CDR3 sequence (DNA): TGTGCCAGCAGCACTAACTATGGCTACACCTTC. The chain combines TRBV7-9 with TRBJ1-2; no clear D. The CDR3 is 11 residues long. The V end was cut by 5 bases, the J end by 0 bases, with 1 base between. From germline, CDR1 is SEHNR and CDR2 FQNEAQ (reference sequence).

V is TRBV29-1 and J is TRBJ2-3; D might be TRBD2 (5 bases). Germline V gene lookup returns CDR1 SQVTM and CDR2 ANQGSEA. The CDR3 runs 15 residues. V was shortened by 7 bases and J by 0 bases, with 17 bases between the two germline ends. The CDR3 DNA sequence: TGCAGCGGATTCGTGAGGGTCTCTAGCACAGATACGCAGTATTTT. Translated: CSGFVRVSSTDTQYF.

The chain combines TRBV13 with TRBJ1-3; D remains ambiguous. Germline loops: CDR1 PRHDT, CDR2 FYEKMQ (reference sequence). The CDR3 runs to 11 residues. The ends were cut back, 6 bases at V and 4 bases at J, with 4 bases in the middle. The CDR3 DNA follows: TGTGCCAGCAGAGGCGGAAACACCATATATTTT. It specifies CASRGGNTIYF.

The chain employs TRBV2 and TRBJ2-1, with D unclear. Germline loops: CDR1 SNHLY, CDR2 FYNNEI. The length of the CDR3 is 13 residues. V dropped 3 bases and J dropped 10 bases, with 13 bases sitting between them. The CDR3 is CASSDDPLQEQFF. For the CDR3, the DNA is TGTGCCAGCAGTGACGACCCTTTACAGGAGCAGTTCTTC.

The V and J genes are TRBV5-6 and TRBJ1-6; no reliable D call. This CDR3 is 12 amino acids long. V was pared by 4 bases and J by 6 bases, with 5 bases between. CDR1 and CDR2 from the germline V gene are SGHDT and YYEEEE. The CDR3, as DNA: TGTGCCAGCAGCGTGATTAATTCACCCCTCCACTTT. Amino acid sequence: CASSVINSPLHF.

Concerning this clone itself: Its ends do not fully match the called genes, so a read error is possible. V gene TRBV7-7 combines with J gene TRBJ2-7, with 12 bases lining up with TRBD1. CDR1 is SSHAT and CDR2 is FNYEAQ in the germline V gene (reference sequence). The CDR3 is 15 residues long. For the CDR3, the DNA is TGTGCTAGCAGCCCCATGGATGAGGGGACAGGGGGCCTTGAATTC. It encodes CASSPMDEGTGGLEF.

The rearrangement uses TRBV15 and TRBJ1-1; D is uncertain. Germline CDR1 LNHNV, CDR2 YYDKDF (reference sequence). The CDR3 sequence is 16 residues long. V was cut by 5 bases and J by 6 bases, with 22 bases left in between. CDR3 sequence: CATSPVTQSSSAEAFF. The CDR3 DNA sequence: TGTGCCACCAGCCCTGTTACCCAGAGTTCCTCCGCTGAAGCTTTCTTT. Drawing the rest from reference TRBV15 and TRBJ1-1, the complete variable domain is DAMVIQNPRYQVTQFGKPVTLSCSQTLNHNVMYWYQQKSSQAPKLLFHYYDKDFNNEADTPDNFQSRRPNTSFCFLDIRSPGLGDTAMYLCATSPVTQSSSAEAFFGQGTRLTVV.

The DNA of the CDR3 is TGTGCCAGCAGCCCCCCGGTGGGCAATGAGCAGTTCTTC. It codes for CASSPPVGNEQFF. V usage is TRBV7-9 and J usage is TRBJ2-1; D is unresolved. This CDR3 region has 13 residues. Trimming pared 5 bases from V and 6 bases from J, leaving 11 bases between. Per the germline V gene, CDR1 is SEHNR and CDR2 is FQNEAQ (reference sequence).

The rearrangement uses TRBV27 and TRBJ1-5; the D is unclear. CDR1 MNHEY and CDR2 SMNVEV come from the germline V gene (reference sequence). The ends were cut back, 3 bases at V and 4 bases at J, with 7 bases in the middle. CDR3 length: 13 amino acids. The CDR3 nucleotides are TGTGCCAGCAGTTTCTGGGGAAATCAGCCCCAGCATTTT. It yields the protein CASSFWGNQPQHF.

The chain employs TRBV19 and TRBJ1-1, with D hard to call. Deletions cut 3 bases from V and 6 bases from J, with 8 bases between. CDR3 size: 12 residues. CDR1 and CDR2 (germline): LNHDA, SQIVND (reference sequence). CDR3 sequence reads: CASSMASSEAFF. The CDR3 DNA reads TGTGCCAGTAGTATGGCTAGCTCTGAAGCTTTCTTT.

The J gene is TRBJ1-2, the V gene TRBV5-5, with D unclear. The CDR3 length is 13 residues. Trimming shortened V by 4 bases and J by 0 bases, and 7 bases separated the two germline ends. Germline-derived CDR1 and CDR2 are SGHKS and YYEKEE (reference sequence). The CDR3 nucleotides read TGTGCCAGCAGCACCGGGACTAACTATGGCTACACCTTC. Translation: CASSTGTNYGYTF.

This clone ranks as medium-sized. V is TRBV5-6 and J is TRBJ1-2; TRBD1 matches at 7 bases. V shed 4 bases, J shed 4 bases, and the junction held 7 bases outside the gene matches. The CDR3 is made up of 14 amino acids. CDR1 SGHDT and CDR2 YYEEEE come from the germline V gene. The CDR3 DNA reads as TGTGCCAGCAGCCTGGGACAGTCAGCCTATGGCTACACCTTC. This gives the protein CASSLGQSAYGYTF.

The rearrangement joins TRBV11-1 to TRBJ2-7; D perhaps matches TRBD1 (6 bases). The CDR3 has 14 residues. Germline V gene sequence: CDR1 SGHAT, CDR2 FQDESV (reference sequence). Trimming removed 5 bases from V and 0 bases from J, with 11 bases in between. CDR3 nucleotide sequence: TGTGCCAGCAGCATCCAGGGGACCTCCTACGAGCAGTACTTC. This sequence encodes CASSIQGTSYEQYF.

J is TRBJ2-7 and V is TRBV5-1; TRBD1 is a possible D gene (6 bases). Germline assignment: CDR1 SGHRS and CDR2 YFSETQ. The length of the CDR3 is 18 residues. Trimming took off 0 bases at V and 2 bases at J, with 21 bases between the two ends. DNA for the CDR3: TGCGCCAGCAGCTTGGATCGGCAGGGACACCCCAAGACCTACGAGCAGTACTTC. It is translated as CASSLDRQGHPKTYEQYF.

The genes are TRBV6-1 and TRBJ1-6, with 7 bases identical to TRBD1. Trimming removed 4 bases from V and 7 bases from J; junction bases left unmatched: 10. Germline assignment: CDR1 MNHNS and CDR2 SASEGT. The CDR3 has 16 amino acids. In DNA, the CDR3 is TGTGCCAGCAGTGCGGACAGGCTCCGTGGGAATTCACCCCTCCACTTT. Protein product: CASSADRLRGNSPLHF.

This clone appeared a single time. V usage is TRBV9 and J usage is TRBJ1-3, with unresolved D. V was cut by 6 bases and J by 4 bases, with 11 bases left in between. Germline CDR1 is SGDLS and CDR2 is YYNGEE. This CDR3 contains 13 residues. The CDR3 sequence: CASTRDRGNTIYF. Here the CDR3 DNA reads TGTGCCAGCACCCGGGATCGGGGAAACACCATATATTTT.